The present T cell receptor (beta chain) was sequenced within a study of molecular identifiers for immune sequencing clone quantification. When naive CD8 T cells were sorted, they were gated as CD8+CD4-CCR7+CD45RA+. This clonotype has a count of ten or more. TCRdb independently ran MiXCR on the PCR reads; one entry per CDR3 protein. This table has 460,000 or so distinct CDR3 sequences, around 25% appearing once. Germline V lookup: CDR1 SGHRS, CDR2 YFSETQ. This CDR3 has 14 residues. V shed 3 bases and J 7 bases; nucleotides not matched to a gene: 9. The chain employs TRBV5-1 and TRBJ2-5, with TRBD1 identical over 7 bases. Sequencing input: naive CD8+ T cells from blood, with Jurkat cell RNA spiked in. Subset defined: FACS-sorted CD8+CD4-CCR7+CD45RA+ naive T cells. This clonotype originated in a human donor in good health. Some libraries in this study had Jurkat cell RNA spiked in. The DNA for the CDR3 is TGCGCCAGCAGCTCCACAGGGGACCGGGGGACCCAGTACTTC. The encoded protein is CASSSTGDRGTQYF.